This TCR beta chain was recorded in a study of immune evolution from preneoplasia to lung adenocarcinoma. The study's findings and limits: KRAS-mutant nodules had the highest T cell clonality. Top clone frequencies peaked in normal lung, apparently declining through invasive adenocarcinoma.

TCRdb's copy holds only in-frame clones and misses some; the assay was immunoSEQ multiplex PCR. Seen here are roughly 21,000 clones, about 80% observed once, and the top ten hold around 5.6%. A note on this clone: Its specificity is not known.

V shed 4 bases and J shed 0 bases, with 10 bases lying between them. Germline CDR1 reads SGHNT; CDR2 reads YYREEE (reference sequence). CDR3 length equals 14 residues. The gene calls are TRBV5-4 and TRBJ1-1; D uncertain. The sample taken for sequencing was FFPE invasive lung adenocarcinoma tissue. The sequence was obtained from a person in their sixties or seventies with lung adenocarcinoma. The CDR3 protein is CASSPESMNTEAFF. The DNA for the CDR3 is TGTGCCAGCAGCCCCGAATCCATGAACACTGAAGCTTTCTTT.